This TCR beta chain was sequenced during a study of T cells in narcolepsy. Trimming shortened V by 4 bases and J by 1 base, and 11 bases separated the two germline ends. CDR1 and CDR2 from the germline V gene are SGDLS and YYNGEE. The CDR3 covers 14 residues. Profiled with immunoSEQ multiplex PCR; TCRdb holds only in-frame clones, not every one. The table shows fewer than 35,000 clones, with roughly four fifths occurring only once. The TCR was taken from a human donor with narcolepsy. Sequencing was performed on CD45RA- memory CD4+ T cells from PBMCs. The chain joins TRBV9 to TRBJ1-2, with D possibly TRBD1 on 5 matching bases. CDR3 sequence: CASSKLTVNYGYTF. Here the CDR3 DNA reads TGTGCCAGCAGCAAACTGACAGTTAACTATGGCTACACCTTC.